Listed here are 24 T cell receptor beta chains from one sample, sequenced in a study of T cell responses to AZD1222 COVID-19 vaccine. The assay was immunoSEQ multiplex PCR, and TCRdb's table has in-frame clones only and misses some. Of 100,000 to 150,000 clones in the sample, approximately 92% were seen once. The input for sequencing was peripheral blood, taken on day 0 of AZD1222 vaccination. These receptors were collected from an adult in good health.

The gene calls are TRBV6-4 and TRBJ2-3; 8 bases are a match to TRBD1. From germline, CDR1 is MRHNA and CDR2 SNTAGT. J lost 2 bases, V lost 3 bases, and 7 bases had no gene match. CDR3 length: 16 residues. CDR3 sequence (DNA): TGTGCCAGCAGTGAACGTTTGGACAGGGCCACAGATACGCAGTATTTT. It yields the protein CASSERLDRATDTQYF.

CDR3 sequence: CASLLDLGQETQYF. In nucleotides, the CDR3 is TGTGCCAGTCTTCTCGACCTAGGCCAAGAGACCCAGTACTTC. The chain couples TRBV2 to TRBJ2-5; D gene unclear. This CDR3 contains 14 residues. Germline CDR1 reads SNHLY; CDR2 reads FYNNEI. V dropped 9 bases and J dropped 1 base, with 15 bases sitting between them. Variable domain in full (rest from reference TRBV2 and TRBJ2-5): EPEVTQTPSHQVTQMGQEVILRCVPISNHLYFYWYRQILGQKVEFLVSFYNNEISEKSEIFDDQFSVERPDGSNFTLKIRSTKLEDSAMYFCASLLDLGQETQYFGPGTRLLVL.

This clone was observed a few times. The chain is built from TRBV19 and TRBJ1-4; TRBD1 matches 8 bases. This CDR3 has 16 amino acids. The J segment lost 5 bases and the V segment lost 5 bases, leaving 10 bases of the junction unmatched. CDR1 is LNHDA and CDR2 is SQIVND in the germline V gene (reference sequence). The DNA for the CDR3 is TGTGCCAGTAGTGCGGACAGGGCTAGAGGGAATGAAAAACTGTTTTTT. Encoded protein: CASSADRARGNEKLFF.

The DNA for the CDR3 is TGTGCCAGTGGACAGGGGAAGGTGACTAATGAAAAACTGTTTTTT. It is translated as CASGQGKVTNEKLFF. The rearrangement uses TRBV19 and TRBJ1-4; TRBD1 agrees at 9 bases. With V trimmed by 8 bases and J by 2 bases, 6 bases remained unmatched. This CDR3 region has 15 residues. Germline CDR1 and CDR2: LNHDA and SQIVND (reference sequence).

V and J are TRBV10-3 and TRBJ1-1, with 11 nucleotides matching TRBD1. V trimming: 4 bases; J trimming: 3 bases; junction bases outside the gene matches: 1. The length of the CDR3 is 14 residues. Per the germline V gene, CDR1 is ENHRY and CDR2 is SYGVKD. CDR3 nucleotide sequence: TGTGCCATCAGTGGGGGACAGGGGGACACTGAAGCTTTCTTT. Residues: CAISGGQGDTEAFF.

J is TRBJ1-1 and V is TRBV30, with unresolved D. The CDR3 consists of 13 residues. V was shortened by 4 bases and J by 4 bases, with 13 bases between the two germline ends. Germline CDR1 is GTSNPN and CDR2 is SVGIG (reference sequence). CDR3 amino acids: CAWNPIRPTEAFF. The DNA for the CDR3 is TGTGCCTGGAACCCTATCAGACCCACTGAAGCTTTCTTT.

This chain joins TRBV30 and TRBJ1-1; D not certain. Germline V gene data show CDR1 as GTSNPN and CDR2 as SVGIG (reference sequence). The CDR3 totals 10 residues. As DNA, the CDR3 is TGTGCTACTGGAACGGGGGAAGCTTTCTTT. The encoded protein is CATGTGEAFF.

V and J are TRBV19 and TRBJ1-5, with D tentatively TRBD1 (6 bases). V gave up 7 bases and J gave up 6 bases, with 16 bases separating them. The CDR3 spans 14 residues. Per germline, CDR1 LNHDA and CDR2 SQIVND (reference sequence). The CDR3 bases are TGTGCCAGTACCCCGGACAGTACGGGTCAGCCCCAGCATTTT. This translates into CASTPDSTGQPQHF. The variable domain in full, completed from reference TRBV19 and TRBJ1-5, reads DGGITQSPKYLFRKEGQNVTLSCEQNLNHDAMYWYRQDPGQGLRLIYYSQIVNDFQKGDIAEGYSVSREKKESFPLTVTSAQKNPTAFYLCASTPDSTGQPQHFGDGTRLSIL.

The chain has TRBV6-1 and TRBJ2-3; 7 bases map to TRBD1. V trimming: 3 bases; J trimming: 4 bases; junction bases outside the gene matches: 4. This CDR3 spans 14 amino acids. CDR1 and CDR2 from the germline V gene are MNHNS and SASEGT. The CDR3 region has the DNA TGTGCCAGCAGTGAGAGGGGGCCCCCAGATACGCAGTATTTT. It specifies CASSERGPPDTQYF.

The chain links TRBV19 to TRBJ1-1; D gene ambiguous. Germline V CDR1 and CDR2: LNHDA, SQIVND (reference sequence). V dropped 5 bases and J dropped 0 bases, with 13 bases sitting between them. The CDR3 sequence is 15 residues long. The CDR3 region is CASSPNTFMNTEAFF. CDR3 coding DNA: TGTGCCAGTAGTCCCAACACCTTCATGAACACTGAAGCTTTCTTT.

This chain joins TRBV4-2 and TRBJ2-1, with 10 bases that match TRBD2. The CDR3 spans 17 residues. The V gene end was trimmed by 4 bases and the J gene end by 0 bases; junction bases not matched to a gene: 6. Germline loops: CDR1 LGHNA, CDR2 YNFKEQ. The CDR3 nucleotides read TGTGCCAGCAGCCGGTGGACTAGCGGACGCTCCTACAATGAGCAGTTCTTC. Amino acids: CASSRWTSGRSYNEQFF.

The chain employs TRBV10-3 and TRBJ2-1, with 10 bases aligning to TRBD2. Germline lookup yields CDR1 ENHRY and CDR2 SYGVKD. This CDR3 region has 15 residues. The V and J ends lost 3 bases and 12 bases, in that order; junction bases with no gene match: 11. The CDR3 coding sequence is TGTGCCATCAGTGAATTTCTAGCGGGAGTTGGGGGGCAGTTCTTC. Its translation is CAISEFLAGVGGQFF.

V usage is TRBV5-1 and J usage is TRBJ1-1; D unclear. CDR1 is SGHRS, CDR2 YFSETQ, per germline. The CDR3 is 14 residues long. Trimming removed 0 bases from V and 0 bases from J, with 6 bases in between. The chain's CDR3 is CASSLVGVNTEAFF. The CDR3 DNA reads as TGCGCCAGCAGCTTGGTCGGCGTGAACACTGAAGCTTTCTTT.

This clone appeared a single time. The V and J genes are TRBV5-6 and TRBJ2-1; 9 nucleotides agree with TRBD2. The CDR3 covers 16 residues. The junction had 6 bases not matched to a gene; V was cut back by 1 base and J by 4 bases. The germline V gene has CDR1 SGHDT and CDR2 YYEEEE. CDR3 coding DNA: TGTGCCAGCAGCTTGAGGAGTAGCGGGAGATACAATGAGCAGTTCTTC. This gives the protein CASSLRSSGRYNEQFF.

The rearrangement joins TRBV11-2 to TRBJ1-1; D gene uncertain. The CDR3 consists of 13 residues. Germline V gene sequence: CDR1 SGHAT, CDR2 FQNNGV. V gave up 5 bases and J gave up 1 base, with 8 bases separating them. CDR3 sequence: CASSPAKNTEAFF. For the CDR3, the DNA is TGTGCCAGCAGCCCCGCAAAGAACACTGAAGCTTTCTTT.

This chain links TRBV9 with TRBJ1-1, with 9 bases matching TRBD1. This CDR3 is built from 15 residues. Germline CDR1 is SGDLS and CDR2 is YYNGEE. The J segment lost 5 bases and the V segment lost 5 bases, leaving 10 bases of the junction unmatched. CDR3 DNA sequence: TGTGCCAGCAGTTCAAATACAGGGGGCCGGACTGAAGCTTTCTTT. Translation gives CASSSNTGGRTEAFF.

The V call is TRBV15, the J call TRBJ1-1; D is unclear. Germline loops: CDR1 LNHNV, CDR2 YYDKDF (reference sequence). The CDR3 extends over 13 amino acids. The V end lost 2 bases, the J end lost 1 base, and 5 bases lay between the germline ends. DNA of the CDR3: TGTGCCACCAGCAGATCGCAGAACACTGAAGCTTTCTTT. Translating it yields CATSRSQNTEAFF.

V gene TRBV29-1 combines with J gene TRBJ2-1, with TRBD2 matching 8 bases. V lost 7 bases, J lost 0 bases, and 11 bases stayed unmatched. The germline gives CDR1 SQVTM, CDR2 ANQGSEA. This CDR3 is 16 amino acids long. The CDR3 loop is CSAVGGAGGSYNEQFF. DNA for the CDR3: TGCAGCGCCGTGGGGGGGGCGGGAGGCTCCTACAATGAGCAGTTCTTC.

The chain joins TRBV29-1 to TRBJ2-1; 8 nucleotides align to TRBD2. The germline V gene encodes CDR1 SQVTM and CDR2 ANQGSEA. With V trimmed by 0 bases and J by 8 bases, 6 bases remained unmatched. The CDR3 covers 14 residues. CDR3 protein: CSVEDQGLGYEQFF. The CDR3 nucleotides are TGCAGCGTTGAAGATCAGGGACTAGGGTATGAGCAGTTCTTC.

This clone was observed a few times. The chain joins TRBV4-1 to TRBJ2-2; D remains ambiguous. V shed 0 bases and J shed 5 bases, with 13 bases lying between them. CDR3 length: 16 residues. Germline CDR1 is MGHRA and CDR2 is YSYEKL. The CDR3 DNA reads as TGCGCCAGCAGCCAAGAAACCCCCTTAGGGACCGGGGAGCTGTTTTTT. Protein sequence: CASSQETPLGTGELFF.

This clone was seen only once. The V gene is TRBV7-8, the J gene TRBJ2-6, with D perhaps assigned TRBD1 or TRBD2 (5 bases each). Germline loops: CDR1 SGHVS, CDR2 FQNEAQ. V gave up 5 bases and J gave up 0 bases, with 20 bases separating them. The CDR3 runs to 19 residues. The CDR3, as DNA: TGTGCCAGCAGCCTATCCCCGTGGGACGTCGACTCTGGGGCCAACGTCCTGACTTTC. This translates into CASSLSPWDVDSGANVLTF. Filled out from reference TRBV7-8 and TRBJ2-6, the complete variable domain reads GAGVSQSPRYKVAKRGQDVALRCDPISGHVSLFWYQQALGQGPEFLTYFQNEAQLDKSGLPSDRFFAERPEGSVSTLKIQRTQQEDSAVYLCASSLSPWDVDSGANVLTFGAGSRLTVL.

The chain carries TRBV18 and TRBJ1-2; no definite D call. Trimming left V 4 bases short and J 4 bases short, with 13 bases between. This CDR3 is built from 14 residues. Germline CDR1 reads KGHSH; CDR2 reads LQKENI. The CDR3 reads CASSHSGRTYGYTF. CDR3 coding DNA: TGTGCCAGCTCACACTCGGGCAGGACCTATGGCTACACCTTC.

This chain connects TRBV28 to TRBJ2-2; D is perhaps TRBD1 (6 bases). CDR1 is MDHEN and CDR2 is SYDVKM in the germline V gene. The CDR3 totals 15 residues. Trimming took 7 bases from V and 8 from J, leaving 20 bases between them. CDR3 residues: CASKVHRARVGELFF. CDR3 bases: TGTGCCAGCAAAGTTCACAGGGCACGCGTAGGGGAGCTGTTTTTT.

The rearrangement uses TRBV9 and TRBJ2-3; D is possibly TRBD1 (5 bases). The length of the CDR3 is 15 residues. Looked up from germline, CDR1 is SGDLS and CDR2 is YYNGEE. V was shortened by 0 bases and J by 2 bases, with 10 bases between the two germline ends. CDR3 sequence: CASSVDIGVTDTQYF. The CDR3 coding sequence is TGTGCCAGCAGCGTAGATATAGGGGTCACAGATACGCAGTATTTT. Complete variable domain (other parts from reference TRBV9 and TRBJ2-3): DSGVTQTPKHLITATGQRVTLRCSPRSGDLSVYWYQQSLDQGLQFLIQYYNGEERAKGNILERFSAQQFPDLHSELNLSSLELGDSALYFCASSVDIGVTDTQYFGPGTRLTVL.